Below, 21 T cell receptor beta chains from the same sample are listed, as sequenced in a study of T cell responses to AZD1222 COVID-19 vaccine. Produced via immunoSEQ multiplex PCR; TCRdb's table is partial and in-frame only. The table has approximately 100,000 clones, more than 75% seen once. The sample was peripheral blood, taken on day 0 of AZD1222 vaccination. The receptors were sampled from an adult in good health.

The chain couples TRBV19 to TRBJ1-4; D is undetermined. V lost 4 bases and J 10 bases, leaving 16 bases between the germline ends. Germline values: CDR1 LNHDA, CDR2 SQIVND (reference sequence). The length of the CDR3 is 14 residues. In DNA form, the CDR3 reads TGTGCCAGTAGTACCACGGCCGCTCGGGGAAAACTGTTTTTT. Residues: CASSTTAARGKLFF.

In its sample, this clone was seen once. The chain has TRBV18 and TRBJ2-2, with D possibly matching TRBD2 (5 bases). Germline V lookup: CDR1 KGHSH, CDR2 LQKENI. The CDR3 runs to 13 residues. V dropped 6 bases and J dropped 7 bases, with 12 bases sitting between them. The CDR3 DNA reads TGTGCCAGCTCCCAAGCGGACGGCGGGGAGCTGTTTTTT. Translated: CASSQADGGELFF. Together with reference TRBV18 and TRBJ2-2, the CDR3 gives the full variable domain: NAGVMQNPRHLVRRRGQEARLRCSPMKGHSHVYWYRQLPEEGLKFMVYLQKENIIDESGMPKERFSAEFPKEGPSILRIQQVVRGDSAAYFCASSQADGGELFFGEGSRLTVL.

As concerns this clone: One junction end disagrees with the germline gene, perhaps due to a read error. The rearrangement joins TRBV5-4 to TRBJ1-1; D not certain. CDR3 size: 14 residues. The germline V gene encodes CDR1 SGHNT and CDR2 YYREEE (reference sequence). DNA of the CDR3: TGTGCCAGCAGCTTGGGGGCGCCGAACGCTGAAGCTTTCTTT. Translated: CASSLGAPNAEAFF.

This sequence joins TRBV11-2 and TRBJ1-2, with TRBD1 as a possible D gene (6 bases). V lost 5 bases to trimming and J lost 5 bases, with 21 bases between them. This CDR3 has 16 amino acids. From germline, CDR1 is SGHAT and CDR2 FQNNGV. Here the CDR3 reads CASSRGGQGSRYGYTF. CDR3 nucleotides: TGTGCCAGCAGCCGTGGAGGCCAGGGGAGCCGTTATGGCTACACCTTC.

CDR3 loop: CASSYGSNEQFF. The CDR3 nucleotides read TGTGCCAGCAGTTACGGAAGCAATGAGCAGTTCTTC. The chain uses TRBV6-5 and TRBJ2-1; no clear D. Germline V gene data show CDR1 as MNHEY and CDR2 as SVGAGI. CDR3 length: 12 residues. Trimming pared 2 bases from V and 6 bases from J, leaving 5 bases between.

This chain links TRBV27 with TRBJ2-7, with unresolved D. The CDR3 sequence is 13 residues long. Germline V CDR1 and CDR2: MNHEY, SMNVEV (reference sequence). V shed 5 bases and J shed 2 bases, with 10 bases lying between them. The CDR3 sequence is CASSPTAPYEQYF. DNA of the CDR3: TGTGCCAGCAGTCCTACTGCGCCCTACGAGCAGTACTTC.

The chain employs TRBV5-6 and TRBJ1-1; D is unclear. V was clipped by 2 bases and J by 12 bases, with 17 bases between them. CDR3 length equals 13 residues. Germline CDR1 is SGHDT and CDR2 is YYEEEE. CDR3 nucleotides: TGTGCCAGCAGCTTAACAGCGGAGGAGAGCCCTTTCTTT. Translated, it gives CASSLTAEESPFF.

The chain combines TRBV19 with TRBJ2-7; D is uncertain. V was trimmed by 6 bases and J by 3 bases, leaving 18 bases between them. The CDR3 runs 15 residues. Germline V gene data show CDR1 as LNHDA and CDR2 as SQIVND (reference sequence). The CDR3 spells CASRVGPSGYYEQYF. The CDR3 DNA reads TGTGCCAGTAGGGTGGGTCCGTCAGGCTACTACGAGCAGTACTTC.

This chain links TRBV24-1 with TRBJ2-1; the D is unclear. V lost 4 bases, J lost 6 bases, and 24 bases lay in between. This CDR3 has 18 residues. Germline-derived CDR1 and CDR2 are KGHDR and SFDVKD. CDR3 sequence reads: CATSDGPTGRKGGNEQFF. For the CDR3, the DNA is TGTGCCACCAGTGACGGCCCCACGGGCCGAAAAGGTGGCAATGAGCAGTTCTTC.

V gene TRBV6-5 combines with J gene TRBJ2-7; TRBD2 matches at 11 bases. Unmatched junction bases numbered 5, after V lost 5 bases and J lost 2 bases. CDR1 and CDR2 (germline): MNHEY, SVGAGI. CDR3 length equals 15 residues. The CDR3 reads CASSPSTSGTYEQYF. DNA for the CDR3: TGTGCCAGCAGTCCCTCGACTAGCGGGACCTACGAGCAGTACTTC.

The rearrangement links TRBV19 to TRBJ1-4, with no clear D. The germline V gene encodes CDR1 LNHDA and CDR2 SQIVND (reference sequence). Deletions cut 5 bases from V and 7 bases from J, with 8 bases between. The CDR3 consists of 12 residues. Written as DNA, the CDR3 is TGTGCCAGTAGTCATAGTGGTGAAAAACTGTTTTTT. Translated: CASSHSGEKLFF.

This clone was seen once. The rearrangement joins TRBV4-1 to TRBJ2-3; 11 nucleotides align to TRBD2. Germline loops: CDR1 MGHRA, CDR2 YSYEKL. V shed 5 bases and J 2 bases; nucleotides not matched to a gene: 12. The CDR3 length is 18 residues. The CDR3 region has the DNA TGCGCCAGCAGCTTAACGACCGGGACTAGCGGTATCACAGATACGCAGTATTTT. Amino acid sequence: CASSLTTGTSGITDTQYF.

The chain recombines TRBV6-5 with TRBJ1-4; D is undetermined. CDR3 size: 10 residues. The germline CDR1 and CDR2 sequences are MNHEY and SVGAGI. The V end was cut by 4 bases, the J end by 12 bases, with 6 bases between. The CDR3 DNA reads as TGTGCCAGCAGTTCTTATCAACTGTTTTTT. It translates to CASSSYQLFF.

The chain recombines TRBV6-5 with TRBJ1-5; D remains unclear. Per germline, CDR1 MNHEY and CDR2 SVGAGI. The CDR3 consists of 13 residues. V dropped 6 bases and J dropped 4 bases, with 10 bases sitting between them. CDR3 DNA sequence: TGTGCCAGCAGACTACACATAAATCAGCCCCAGCATTTT. Residues: CASRLHINQPQHF.

There are a few counts of this clone. The V and J genes are TRBV3-1 (or the pseudogene TRBV3-2) and TRBJ1-5; D uncertain. V shed 2 bases and J shed 7 bases, with 15 bases lying between them. This CDR3 is 15 amino acids long. Germline values: CDR1 LGHDT, CDR2 YNNKEL (reference sequence). The CDR3 nucleotides are TGTGCCAGCAGCCAAAGGAGCGGCGGTGCACAGCCCCAGCATTTT. This sequence encodes CASSQRSGGAQPQHF.

The chain carries TRBV18 and TRBJ2-3; D is undetermined. V was cut by 3 bases and J by 14 bases, with 18 bases left in between. Per the germline V gene, CDR1 is KGHSH and CDR2 is LQKENI. The CDR3 spans 13 residues. DNA for the CDR3: TGTGCCAGCTCACCGGATGGAGCCTCGTCAGGGTATTTT. Amino acid sequence: CASSPDGASSGYF.

The chain uses TRBV5-1 and TRBJ2-7, with D perhaps TRBD2 (6 bases). Germline V gene sequence: CDR1 SGHRS, CDR2 YFSETQ. Trimming cost V 7 bases and J 0 bases, with 14 bases left between them. This CDR3 is 14 amino acids long. In nucleotides, the CDR3 is TGCGCCAGCGCCCCCGAGACTAGCTCCTACGAGCAGTACTTC. This sequence encodes CASAPETSSYEQYF.

This clone was seen a few times. The chain is built from TRBV5-1 and TRBJ2-5; 12 nucleotides align to TRBD2. Germline trimming cut 2 bases from V and 2 bases from J; bases unmatched to any gene: 10. This CDR3 region has 18 residues. Germline CDR1 SGHRS, CDR2 YFSETQ. CDR3 in DNA: TGCGCCAGCAGCTTCCGGACTAGCGGGACAGTGGGGCAAGAGACCCAGTACTTC. This sequence encodes CASSFRTSGTVGQETQYF.

V usage is TRBV19 and J usage is TRBJ1-5; D gene uncertain. V was pared by 5 bases and J by 2 bases, with 16 bases between. Germline-derived CDR1 and CDR2 are LNHDA and SQIVND (reference sequence). The CDR3 has 16 amino acids. This chain's CDR3 is CASSPYGLSGNQPQHF. The DNA for the CDR3 is TGTGCCAGTAGTCCATATGGGTTGTCTGGCAATCAGCCCCAGCATTTT.

The rearrangement uses TRBV6-7 and TRBJ1-6, with a possible D match to TRBD1 (5 bases). TRBV6-7 has ORF status, its function being uncertain. The CDR3 sequence is 12 residues long. V was cut by 4 bases and J by 9 bases, with 7 bases left in between. The CDR3 loop reads CASSFQGSPLHF. The CDR3 nucleotides read TGTGCCAGCAGTTTTCAGGGTTCACCCCTCCACTTT.

This chain uses TRBV19 with TRBJ2-7; TRBD1 aligns across 10 bases. After removal of 6 bases from V and 3 bases from J, the junction contained 2 bases not matched to a gene. The CDR3 runs to 13 residues. Germline V gene data show CDR1 as LNHDA and CDR2 as SQIVND (reference sequence). The CDR3 DNA reads TGTGCCAGTAGGGGACAGGGGAACTACGAGCAGTACTTC. Its protein is CASRGQGNYEQYF. The full variable domain, completed using reference TRBV19 and TRBJ2-7, is DGGITQSPKYLFRKEGQNVTLSCEQNLNHDAMYWYRQDPGQGLRLIYYSQIVNDFQKGDIAEGYSVSREKKESFPLTVTSAQKNPTAFYLCASRGQGNYEQYFGPGTRLTVT.